This TCR beta chain was observed in a study of CD8+ T cells in alopecia areata. Investigators isolated RNA and reverse transcribed it into cDNA to act as the sequencing template. Data came from immunoSEQ multiplex PCR; TCRdb stores just in-frame clones and leaves some out. The data show about 90,000 clones, around 44% seen once. The V and J ends lost 1 base and 1 base respectively, with 10 bases between them. The CDR3 spans 15 residues. Germline CDR1 reads SEHNR; CDR2 reads FQNEAQ (reference sequence). Treatment described: oral pan-JAK inhibitor, 5-10 mg twice daily. With regard to this clone: Its antigen is as yet unknown.

Study outcomes and limitations: Association of baseline CD8+ expansion with response is uncertain owing to one nonresponder. Tofacitinib significantly lowered scalp clonality and expanded CD8+ clones among the top 100.

V usage is TRBV7-9 and J usage is TRBJ2-5, with TRBD2 as a possible D gene (5 bases). The source is a human donor with alopecia areata. Sequences were derived from CD8+ T cells sorted from blood, sampled at week 24, from a patient treated with tofacitinib. The CDR3, as DNA: TGTGCCAGCAGCTTAGTGAGGGCAGCCCAAGAGACCCAGTACTTC. It translates to CASSLVRAAQETQYF. The full variable domain, completed using reference TRBV7-9 and TRBJ2-5, is DTGVSQNPRHKITKRGQNVTFRCDPISEHNRLYWYRQTLGQGPEFLTYFQNEAQLEKSRLLSDRFSAERPKGSFSTLEIQRTEQGDSAMYLCASSLVRAAQETQYFGPGTRLLVL.